This T cell receptor (beta chain) stems from a study of blood T cell repertoires in COVID-19. Across the study: Acute-phase and convalescent COVID-19 samples originated in the United States, Italy and Spain. T cells, B-cell-depleted T cells, or PBMCs provided the cDNA or gDNA that served as material.

In the source study's methods: Amplification of reference gene primers provided the estimated nucleated cell counts. The data were produced by immunoSEQ multiplex PCR, yet TCRdb's version contains in-frame clones alone and is incomplete. V, J and clone size were drawn from that table, and D and trimming were deduced from the DNA. This sample has about 410,000 clones, with roughly 89% found just once. This CDR3 region has 17 residues. CDR1 is SEHNR and CDR2 is FQNEAQ in the germline V gene (reference sequence). The junction had 4 bases not matched to a gene; V was cut back by 0 bases and J by 4 bases.

This TCR came from a woman aged 25 to 39 with active or convalescent COVID-19. Material: peripheral blood. V usage is TRBV7-9 and J usage is TRBJ1-4; 11 positions agree with TRBD1. The CDR3 loop is CASSLAGTGGFNEKLFF. As DNA, the CDR3 is TGTGCCAGCAGCTTAGCCGGGACAGGGGGATTTAATGAAAAACTGTTTTTT.